This TCR beta chain was recovered during a study of cytomegalovirus exposure and HLA in healthy donors. Study background: A preliminary data release comprised 80 million to 95 million unique TCRs obtained from HLA-typed donors. For the roughly 400 genotyped donors, approximately 82% fell within the Caucasian-associated ancestry cluster. Whole-study results and caveats: With high specificity and sensitivity, the classifier reportedly diagnosed cytomegalovirus status.

The PCR used 60 Vbeta and 13 Jbeta primers. Measured with immunoSEQ multiplex PCR; TCRdb has only the in-frame clones, and not every one. The sample yields approximately 97,000 clones, roughly 80% seen once. As to this clone: What it recognizes is unknown.

From germline, CDR1 is SNHLY and CDR2 FYNNEI. V was pared by 9 bases and J by 4 bases, with 16 bases between. This CDR3 contains 14 residues. V is TRBV2 and J is TRBJ1-5; possibly TRBD1 for D (6 bases). The sequencing sample was made of PBMCs. The TCR originated in a man aged 35-49 years in good health and CMV-seronegative. The CDR3 sequence: CASLQGSLNQPQHF. CDR3 in DNA: TGTGCCAGTCTCCAGGGGTCCTTGAATCAGCCCCAGCATTTT.